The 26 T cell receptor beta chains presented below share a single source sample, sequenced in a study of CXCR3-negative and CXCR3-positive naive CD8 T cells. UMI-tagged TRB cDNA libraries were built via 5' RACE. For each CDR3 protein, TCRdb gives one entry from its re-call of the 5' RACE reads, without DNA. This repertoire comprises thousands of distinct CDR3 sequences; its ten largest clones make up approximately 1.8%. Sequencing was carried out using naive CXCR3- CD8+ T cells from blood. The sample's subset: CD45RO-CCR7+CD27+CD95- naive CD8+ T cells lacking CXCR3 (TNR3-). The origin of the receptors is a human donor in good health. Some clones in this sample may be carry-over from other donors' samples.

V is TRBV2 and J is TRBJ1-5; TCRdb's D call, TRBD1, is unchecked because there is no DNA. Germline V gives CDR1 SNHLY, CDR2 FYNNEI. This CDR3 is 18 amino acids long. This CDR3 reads CASSEPLGTGTGNQPQHF.

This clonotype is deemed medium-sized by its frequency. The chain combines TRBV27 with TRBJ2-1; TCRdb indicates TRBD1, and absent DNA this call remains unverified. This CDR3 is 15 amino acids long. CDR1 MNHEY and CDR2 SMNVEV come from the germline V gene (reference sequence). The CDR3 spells CASTSDRGDYNEQFF.

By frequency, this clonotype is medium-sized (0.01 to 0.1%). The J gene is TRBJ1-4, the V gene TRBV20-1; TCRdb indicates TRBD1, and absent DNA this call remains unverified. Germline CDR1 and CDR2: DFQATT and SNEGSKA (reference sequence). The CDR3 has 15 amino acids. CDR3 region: CSARAGGPTNEKLFF.

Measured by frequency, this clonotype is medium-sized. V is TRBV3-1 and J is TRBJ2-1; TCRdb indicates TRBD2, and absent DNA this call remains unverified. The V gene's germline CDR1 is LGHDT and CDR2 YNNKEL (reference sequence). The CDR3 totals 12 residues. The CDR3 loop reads CATASISGQFFF.

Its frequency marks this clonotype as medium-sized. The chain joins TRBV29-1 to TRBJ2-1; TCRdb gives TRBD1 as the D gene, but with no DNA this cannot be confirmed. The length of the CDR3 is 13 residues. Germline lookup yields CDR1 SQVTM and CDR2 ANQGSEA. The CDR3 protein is CSVPWTGFNEQFF.

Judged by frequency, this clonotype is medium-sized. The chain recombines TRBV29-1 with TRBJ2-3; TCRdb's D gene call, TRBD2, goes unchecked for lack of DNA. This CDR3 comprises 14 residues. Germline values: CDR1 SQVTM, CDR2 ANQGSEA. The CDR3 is CSVDGGGRTDTQYF.

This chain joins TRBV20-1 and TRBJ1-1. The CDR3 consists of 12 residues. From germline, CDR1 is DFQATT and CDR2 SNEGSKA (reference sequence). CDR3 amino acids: CSARDENTEAFF.

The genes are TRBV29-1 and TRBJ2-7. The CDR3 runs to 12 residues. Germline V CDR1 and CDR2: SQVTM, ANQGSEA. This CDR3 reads CSVRVGSYEQYF.

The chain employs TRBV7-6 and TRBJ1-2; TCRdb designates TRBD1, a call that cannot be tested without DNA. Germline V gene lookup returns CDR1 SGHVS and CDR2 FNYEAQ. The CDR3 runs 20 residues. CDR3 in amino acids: CASSRRLEGTGRLFNYGYTF.

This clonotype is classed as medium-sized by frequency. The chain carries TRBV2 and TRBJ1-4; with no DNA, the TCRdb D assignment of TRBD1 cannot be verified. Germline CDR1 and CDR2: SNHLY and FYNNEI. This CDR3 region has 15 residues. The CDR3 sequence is CASSEAGGAGEKLFF.

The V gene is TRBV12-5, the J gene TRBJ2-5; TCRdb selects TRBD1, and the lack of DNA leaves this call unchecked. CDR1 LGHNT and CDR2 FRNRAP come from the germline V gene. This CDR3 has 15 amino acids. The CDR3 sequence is CASGSWTAGAETQYF.

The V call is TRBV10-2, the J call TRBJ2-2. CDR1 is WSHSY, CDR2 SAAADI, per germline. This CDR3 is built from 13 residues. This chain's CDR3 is CASTGSYTGELFF.

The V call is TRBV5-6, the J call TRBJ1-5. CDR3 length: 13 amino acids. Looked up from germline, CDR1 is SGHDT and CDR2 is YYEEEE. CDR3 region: CASSLAGNQPQHF.

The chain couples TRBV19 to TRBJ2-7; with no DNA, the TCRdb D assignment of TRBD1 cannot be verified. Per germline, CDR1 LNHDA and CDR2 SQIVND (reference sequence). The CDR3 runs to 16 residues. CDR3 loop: CASSASGTGETYEQYF.

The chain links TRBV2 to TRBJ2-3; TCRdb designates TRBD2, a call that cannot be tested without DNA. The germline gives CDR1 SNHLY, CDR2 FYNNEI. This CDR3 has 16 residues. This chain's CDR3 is CASSEAGLAGVNTQYF.

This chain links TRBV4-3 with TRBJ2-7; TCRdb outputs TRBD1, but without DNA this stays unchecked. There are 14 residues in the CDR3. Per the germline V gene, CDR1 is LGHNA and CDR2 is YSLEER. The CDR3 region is CASSFGGSSYEQYF.

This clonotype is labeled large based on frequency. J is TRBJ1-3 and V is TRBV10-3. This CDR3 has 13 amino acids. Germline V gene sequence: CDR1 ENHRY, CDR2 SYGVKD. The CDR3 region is CAIGMSSGNTIYF.

CDR3 in amino acids: CASSQLARGPDTEAFF. The chain recombines TRBV23-1 with TRBJ1-1. TRBV23-1 is an ORF; its function is uncertain. The CDR3 loop spans 16 amino acids.

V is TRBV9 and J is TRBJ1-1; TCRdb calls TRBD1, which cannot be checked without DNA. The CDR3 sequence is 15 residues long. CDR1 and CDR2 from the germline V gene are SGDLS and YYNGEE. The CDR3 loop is CASSVGNRKNTEAFF.

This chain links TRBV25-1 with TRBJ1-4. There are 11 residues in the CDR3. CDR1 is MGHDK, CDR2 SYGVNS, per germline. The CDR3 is CASSFDEKLFF.

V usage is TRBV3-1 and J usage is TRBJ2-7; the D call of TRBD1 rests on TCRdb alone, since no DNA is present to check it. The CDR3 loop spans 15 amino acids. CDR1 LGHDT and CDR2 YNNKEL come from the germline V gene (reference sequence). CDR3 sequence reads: CASSQFWTQTHEQYF.

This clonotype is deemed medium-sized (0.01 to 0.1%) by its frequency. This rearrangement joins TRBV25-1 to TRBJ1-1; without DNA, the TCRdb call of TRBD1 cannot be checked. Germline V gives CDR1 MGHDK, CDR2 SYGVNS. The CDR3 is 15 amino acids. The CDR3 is CASSEPTGARVEAFF.

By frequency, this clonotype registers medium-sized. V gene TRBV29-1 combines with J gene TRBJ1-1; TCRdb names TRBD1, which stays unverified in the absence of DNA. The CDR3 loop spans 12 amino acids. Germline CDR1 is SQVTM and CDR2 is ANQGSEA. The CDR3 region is CSVDLGGLEAFF.

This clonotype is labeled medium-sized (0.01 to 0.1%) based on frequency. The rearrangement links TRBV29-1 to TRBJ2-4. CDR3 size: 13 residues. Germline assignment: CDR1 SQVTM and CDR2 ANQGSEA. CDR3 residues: CSVEGTSENIQYF.

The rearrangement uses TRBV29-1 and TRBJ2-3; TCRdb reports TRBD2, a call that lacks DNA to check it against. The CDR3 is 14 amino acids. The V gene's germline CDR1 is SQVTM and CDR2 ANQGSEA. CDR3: CSPQSGRASDTQYF.

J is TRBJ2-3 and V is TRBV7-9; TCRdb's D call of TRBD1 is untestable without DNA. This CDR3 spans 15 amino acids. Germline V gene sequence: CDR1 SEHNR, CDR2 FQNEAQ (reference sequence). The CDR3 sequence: CASSLARGGTDTQYF. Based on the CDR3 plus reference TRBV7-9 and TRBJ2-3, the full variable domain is DTGVSQNPRHKITKRGQNVTFRCDPISEHNRLYWYRQTLGQGPEFLTYFQNEAQLEKSRLLSDRFSAERPKGSFSTLEIQRTEQGDSAMYLCASSLARGGTDTQYFGPGTRLTVL.